One and the same sample provided the 7 T cell receptor beta chains below, sequenced in a study of shared clonotypes between healthy human individuals. Here immunoSEQ multiplex PCR was the method, and the copy in TCRdb shows in-frame clones only, minus some. Among about 1,500,000 clones listed, 95% to 97% were seen once. The source material was naive CD4+ T cells sorted from blood. Subset meaning: CD45RA+ positively selected. The receptor source for this set is a young man in good health.

The rearrangement joins TRBV19 to TRBJ2-1; tentative D call: TRBD2 (6 bases). V gave up 1 base and J gave up 8 bases, with 12 bases separating them. Germline-derived CDR1 and CDR2 are LNHDA and SQIVND (reference sequence). The CDR3 is 14 amino acids. The CDR3 nucleotides are TGTGCCAGTAGTATAGGACTAGTTGTGGATGAGCAGTTCTTC. Amino acids: CASSIGLVVDEQFF.

To note about this clone: Germline is not matched at one junction end, which may reflect a read error. The chain recombines TRBV5-3 with TRBJ1-5; D not resolved. TRBV5-3 is assigned to the ORF class and has an uncertain function. This CDR3 region has 17 residues. The CDR3 DNA reads TGTGTCAGAAGCTTGGGTCAGGAGCATTCTCGCAATCAGCCCCAGCATTTT. This codes for CVRSLGQEHSRNQPQHF.

The chain couples TRBV5-1 to TRBJ2-7; 8 bases agree with TRBD2. Looked up from germline, CDR1 is SGHRS and CDR2 is YFSETQ. The CDR3 is made up of 13 amino acids. V shed 4 bases, J shed 4 bases, and the junction held 4 bases outside the gene matches. DNA of the CDR3: TGCGCCAGCAGCGAAGCGGGGGCTTACGAGCAGTACTTC. Amino acids: CASSEAGAYEQYF.

The V and J genes are TRBV2 and TRBJ1-5, with a tentative D call TRBD1 (6 bases). Germline V gene data show CDR1 as SNHLY and CDR2 as FYNNEI. The CDR3 has 13 amino acids. Trimming removed 8 bases from V and 4 bases from J, with 12 bases in between. The CDR3: CASSYDRNQPQHF. The CDR3 DNA reads TGTGCCAGCTCCTATGACAGGAATCAGCCCCAGCATTTT.

As concerns this clone: This sample also contains other DNA sequences that code for the same CDR3. The V gene is TRBV2, the J gene TRBJ2-7, with D perhaps given as TRBD1 or TRBD2 (5 bases each). Germline values: CDR1 SNHLY, CDR2 FYNNEI. The V and J ends lost 1 base and 10 bases respectively, with 14 bases between them. The CDR3 is 13 residues long. Here the CDR3 DNA reads TGTGCCAGCAGTGAAGTTCCTGTGGGGGAACAGTACTTC. It yields the protein CASSEVPVGEQYF.

The chain couples TRBV11-2 to TRBJ2-7, with 8 bases aligning to TRBD2. The CDR3 consists of 15 residues. Trimming cost V 1 base and J 0 bases; bases outside gene matches: 2. CDR1 and CDR2 from the germline V gene are SGHAT and FQNNGV. The CDR3 sequence: CASSLAGGYSYEQYF. The DNA of the CDR3 is TGTGCCAGCAGCTTAGCGGGAGGGTACTCCTACGAGCAGTACTTC.

The rearrangement uses TRBV11-2 and TRBJ2-1; D is ambiguous. This CDR3 is built from 13 residues. CDR1 and CDR2 (germline): SGHAT, FQNNGV. V was pared by 2 bases and J by 6 bases, with 8 bases between. The CDR3 region is CASSLFTVNEQFF. Here the CDR3 DNA reads TGTGCCAGCAGCTTATTCACCGTCAATGAGCAGTTCTTC.